The T cell receptor beta chain described here comes from a study of siplizumab effects on memory and regulatory T cells. A single count supports this clone. Its matching antigen is unknown. CDR1 is SNHLY and CDR2 is FYNNEI in the germline V gene. V lost 6 bases and J lost 1, with 12 bases in between. The CDR3 length is 15 residues. The assay was immunoSEQ multiplex PCR, and TCRdb's table has in-frame clones only and misses some. The sample holds 100,000 or so clones, 91% seen once. Study-level results: Controls had about 29% Treg-derived mappable alloreactive CD4+ clones on average, versus around 64% with siplizumab. Sequences below about 10^-5 frequency were poorly captured, and few alloreactive clones mapped to unstimulated subsets.

The TCR comes from a human donor in good health. Some clones in this sample may be carry-over from other donors' samples. The chain couples TRBV2 to TRBJ2-2, with a tentative D call TRBD1 (5 bases). Material: CD4+ T cells sorted from blood. The CDR3 spells CASRPNTGNTGELFF. The CDR3 coding sequence is TGTGCCAGCAGGCCCAACACAGGGAACACCGGGGAGCTGTTTTTT.